The 3 T cell receptor beta chains listed next were all sequenced from one sample in a study of T cell clusters in autoimmune cytopenias. TRB was amplified from roughly 250 ng of peripheral blood genomic DNA per sample. One tube held mixed TRB-A and TRB-B primer pools for touch-down PCR. Using the multiplex PCR reads, TCRdb records one entry per CDR3 protein without DNA. This repertoire includes just over 3,500 distinct CDR3 sequences. Material for sequencing was peripheral blood. The source is a human donor with an autoimmune cytopenia or autoimmune hepatitis (not recorded which).

This clonotype registers medium-sized by frequency. The V and J genes are TRBV6-1 and TRBJ1-5; TCRdb returns TRBD1, unconfirmable since there is no DNA. Germline values: CDR1 MNHNS, CDR2 SASEGT. The CDR3 is made up of 14 amino acids. CDR3 amino acids: CASNPTGSNQPQHF.

The CDR3 region is CASRPGLVIYEQYF. This rearrangement joins TRBV6-1 to TRBJ2-7; with no DNA, the TCRdb D assignment of TRBD2 cannot be verified. The CDR3 spans 14 residues. Germline assignment: CDR1 MNHNS and CDR2 SASEGT.

Frequency places this clonotype as medium-sized. The chain employs TRBV6-5 and TRBJ2-2; the D call from TCRdb, TRBD1, cannot be confirmed without DNA. Germline loops: CDR1 MNHEY, CDR2 SVGAGI. CDR3 size: 15 residues. CDR3 loop: CASRASGANTGELFF.